This T cell receptor (beta chain) was documented in a study of T cell clonality in common variable immunodeficiency. Replacement immunoglobulin had been given to every CVID subject for at least one year. This CDR3 spans 13 amino acids. V lost 2 bases, J lost 6 bases, and 10 bases lay in between. Germline CDR1 and CDR2: KGHSH and LQKENI. Study results and limitations: In common variable immunodeficiency, TCR beta chains reportedly carried fewer deletions and N-nucleotide insertions.

The method was immunoSEQ multiplex PCR; TCRdb's version includes in-frame clones alone and lacks a portion of them. Singletons are absent from the sample, which has roughly 42,000 clones. On this clone itself: Its antigen is undetermined. From the germline J gene comes the end of the CDR3, since the read stops 3 residues before it.

The chain is built from TRBV18 and TRBJ1-2, with TRBD1 as a possible D gene (5 bases). This receptor was taken from a human donor with common variable immunodeficiency. Sequencing was carried out using peripheral blood mononuclear cells. The CDR3 bases that were read are TGTGCCAGCTCACCAACCCAGGGAGATGGC. This sequence encodes CASSPTQGDG. The whole CDR3 sequence is CASSPTQGDGYTF.